The present T cell receptor beta chain was sequenced within a study of blood T cell repertoires in COVID-19. The wider study: COVID-19 samples, acute and convalescent, were from the United States, Italy and Spain. The analysed material was cDNA or gDNA that came from T cells, B-cell-depleted T cells, or PBMCs.

In the original analysis: Counts of nucleated cells, estimated from reference gene primer amplification, were obtained. Libraries were prepared by immunoSEQ multiplex PCR; TCRdb keeps only in-frame clonotypes and omits some of them. That table gives V, J and clone size, and the DNA gave D and trimming. The sample records tens of thousands of clones, around 90% being singletons. CDR1 and CDR2 from the germline V gene are SEHNR and FQNEAQ (reference sequence). V shed 0 bases and J shed 5 bases, with 4 bases lying between them. The CDR3 has 13 residues. Sequencing was carried out using peripheral blood. The chain links TRBV7-9 to TRBJ2-2; D gene uncertain. The sequence was obtained from a woman of 80 years or more with active COVID-19. CDR3 nucleotides: TGTGCCAGCAGCTTAGCGAGGACCGGGGAGCTGTTTTTT. It yields the protein CASSLARTGELFF.